Listed here are 12 T cell receptor beta chains from one sample, sequenced in a study of shared clonotypes between healthy human individuals. The repertoire was sequenced with immunoSEQ multiplex PCR; TCRdb's copy has only in-frame clones and lacks some. This repertoire shows hundreds of thousands of clones, about 78% found once; its top ten account for 1.5% to 2%. Sequencing input: memory CD4+ T cells sorted from blood. The subset: CD45RA-negative fraction. The source of these receptors is a woman in her thirties in good health.

The chain is built from TRBV7-9 and TRBJ2-7; D is possibly TRBD1 (5 bases). V lost 3 bases and J 2 bases, leaving 5 bases between the germline ends. The CDR3 loop spans 12 amino acids. Germline CDR1 is SEHNR and CDR2 is FQNEAQ (reference sequence). In nucleotides, the CDR3 is TGTGCCAGCAGCTTGACAGCCTACGAGCAGTACTTC. It codes for CASSLTAYEQYF.

In its sample, this clone was seen a few times. This chain links TRBV27 with TRBJ1-4; D not resolved. Trimming took 2 bases from V and 11 from J, leaving 15 bases between them. Germline lookup yields CDR1 MNHEY and CDR2 SMNVEV (reference sequence). The CDR3 is made up of 14 amino acids. The CDR3 spells CASSLQTSGGKLFF. CDR3 sequence (DNA): TGTGCCAGCAGTTTACAAACTTCGGGCGGGAAACTGTTTTTT.

This rearrangement joins TRBV6-1 to TRBJ2-7; 10 bases are a match to TRBD1. This CDR3 has 13 residues. Per germline, CDR1 MNHNS and CDR2 SASEGT. J gave up 2 bases and V 6 bases, and 1 base lay outside the gene matches. The CDR3: CASRTGGTYEQYF. The CDR3 nucleotides are TGTGCCAGCAGGACAGGGGGCACCTACGAGCAGTACTTC.

This clone was seen only a few times. The chain couples TRBV29-1 to TRBJ2-4; D unclear. There are 13 residues in the CDR3. V lost 0 bases, J lost 6 bases, and 9 bases lay in between. Germline V gene lookup returns CDR1 SQVTM and CDR2 ANQGSEA. The CDR3 coding sequence is TGCAGCGTTGAAGACTATACCAGAAACATTCAGTACTTC. This gives the protein CSVEDYTRNIQYF.

This sequence joins TRBV27 and TRBJ2-1, with D uncertain. This CDR3 is 12 amino acids long. Germline CDR1 is MNHEY and CDR2 is SMNVEV (reference sequence). V lost 8 bases to trimming and J lost 3 bases, with 8 bases between them. CDR3 nucleotide sequence: TGTGCCAGCCAGACGCTCTACAATGAGCAGTTCTTC. Its protein is CASQTLYNEQFF.

J is TRBJ1-1 and V is TRBV7-8; the D gene is possibly TRBD1 (5 bases). Germline V gene data show CDR1 as SGHVS and CDR2 as FQNEAQ. V lost 1 base, J lost 3 bases, and 12 bases lay in between. The CDR3 has 15 residues. The CDR3 DNA is TGTGCCAGCAGCTTAGTTGGGGGGTTTTACACTGAAGCTTTCTTT. Amino acid sequence: CASSLVGGFYTEAFF.

The V gene is TRBV6-5, the J gene TRBJ2-3, with 9 positions matching TRBD2. The germline gives CDR1 MNHEY, CDR2 SVGAGI. The CDR3 extends over 14 amino acids. The ends lost 2 bases at V and 6 bases at J; junction bases unmatched: 3. The CDR3 region has the DNA TGTGCCAGCAGTTACACCCTAGCGGGGGATACGCAGTATTTT. The encoded protein is CASSYTLAGDTQYF.

This chain links TRBV30 with TRBJ2-7, with D possibly matching TRBD2 (6 bases). The CDR3 has 13 amino acids. Per germline, CDR1 GTSNPN and CDR2 SVGIG (reference sequence). With 3 bases removed from V and 3 bases from J, the gap between germline ends came to 12 bases. The CDR3 coding sequence is TGTGCCTGGAGCAAGGGACTTCTCTACGAGCAGTACTTC. It yields the protein CAWSKGLLYEQYF.

The chain is built from TRBV7-2 and TRBJ1-2; 8 nucleotides align to TRBD1. The CDR3 has 14 residues. The junction had 6 bases not matched to a gene; V was cut back by 3 bases and J by 6 bases. Per germline, CDR1 SGHTA and CDR2 FQGNSA. CDR3 loop: CASSFGTGGDGYTF. CDR3 DNA sequence: TGTGCCAGCAGCTTTGGGACAGGCGGCGATGGCTACACCTTC.

The rearrangement uses TRBV18 and TRBJ2-7; D is uncertain. The germline V and J ends were trimmed by 1 base and 2 bases, with 18 bases remaining between them. Per germline, CDR1 KGHSH and CDR2 LQKENI. The length of the CDR3 is 17 residues. The CDR3 loop is CASSPLVRLEGAYEQYF. DNA of the CDR3: TGTGCCAGCTCACCACTCGTGAGGCTAGAAGGAGCCTACGAGCAGTACTTC.

The chain is built from TRBV28 and TRBJ1-1; D is ambiguous. The CDR3 extends over 13 amino acids. The germline CDR1 and CDR2 sequences are MDHEN and SYDVKM. V lost 4 bases and J 4 bases, leaving 10 bases between the germline ends. CDR3 sequence (DNA): TGTGCCAGCAGTTCCACGGACGTCACTGAAGCTTTCTTT. Translating gives CASSSTDVTEAFF.

Remarks on this clone: The conserved closing phenylalanine or tryptophan is absent in this CDR3, likely reflecting a read error. It is unclear where the CDR3 begins or ends on the DNA, so no DNA is shown, and the CDR3 is as TCRdb lists it. The chain couples TRBV28 to TRBJ2-7; the table calls TRBD2, which could not be checked here. The CDR3 is 15 amino acids in total, end residues counted. CDR1 is MDHEN, CDR2 SYDVKM, per germline. CDR3 protein: CASSLGLTSGSERAL.